These 11 T cell receptor beta chains came from one sample sequenced in a study of control samples from healthy donors and cancer patients (dated by TCRdb to between 2020 and 2021). Library preparation employed the immunoSEQ multiplex PCR assay. Drawn from immuneACCESS, this table holds only the in-frame rearrangements with V and J called that TCRdb kept. Clones are partly lost; checked studies trace under half to an unresolved V gene and leave the rest unexplained. A total of some 150,000 clones appear in this sample, roughly nine tenths of them only once. The ten largest clones represent over 1.2% of the sample. The sequenced material came from blood. Source of these receptors: a woman aged 30 to 39 in good health.

The rearrangement uses TRBV19 and TRBJ1-3; TRBD1 agrees at 7 bases. The V segment lost 6 bases and the J segment 2 bases; nucleotides outside the gene matches: 4. Germline V CDR1 and CDR2: LNHDA, SQIVND (reference sequence). This CDR3 spans 14 amino acids. CDR3 DNA sequence: TGTGCCAGTAGACAGGGGACGACTGGAAACACCATATATTTT. Protein sequence: CASRQGTTGNTIYF.

This chain uses TRBV5-4 with TRBJ1-4; possible D gene TRBD1, 6 bases. Germline V gene sequence: CDR1 SGHNT, CDR2 YYREEE (reference sequence). CDR3 length equals 16 residues. Trimming removed 0 bases from V and 7 bases from J, with 16 bases in between. CDR3 nucleotide sequence: TGTGCCAGCAGCTTGGCCGCTACGGGGGCCAGTGAAAAACTGTTTTTT. Amino acid sequence: CASSLAATGASEKLFF.

J is TRBJ2-7 and V is TRBV11-2; TRBD1 agrees at 11 bases. CDR1 and CDR2 from the germline V gene are SGHAT and FQNNGV. The CDR3 covers 14 residues. V was clipped by 6 bases and J by 4 bases; unmatched bases: 5. CDR3 nucleotides: TGTGCCAGCAGTTTGGACAGGGGGCTTTACGAGCAGTACTTC. It codes for CASSLDRGLYEQYF.

The CDR3 loop reads CASSKSEAYEQYF. The CDR3 coding sequence is TGTGCCAGCAGCAAAAGCGAGGCCTACGAGCAGTACTTC. The V and J genes are TRBV21-1 and TRBJ2-7; the tabulated D call, TRBD2, remains unverified against the DNA. TRBV21-1 is marked as a pseudogene. The CDR3 sequence is 13 residues long.

The chain links TRBV6-4 to TRBJ2-1; 10 bases fit TRBD1. Per the germline V gene, CDR1 is MRHNA and CDR2 is SNTAGT. The CDR3 loop spans 14 amino acids. With V trimmed by 3 bases and J by 6 bases, 2 bases remained unmatched. This CDR3 is CASSEGTGANEQFF. CDR3 sequence (DNA): TGTGCCAGCAGTGAAGGGACAGGGGCCAATGAGCAGTTCTTC.

This clone appeared a single time. This sequence joins TRBV6-1 and TRBJ2-3, with 9 bases that match TRBD2. This CDR3 has 14 residues. Germline V gives CDR1 MNHNS, CDR2 SASEGT. Trimming cost V 3 bases and J 5 bases; bases outside gene matches: 3. CDR3 sequence: CASSERGGVDTQYF. The CDR3 bases are TGTGCCAGCAGTGAGCGGGGGGGCGTAGATACGCAGTATTTT.

V and J are TRBV7-9 and TRBJ1-3; D unresolved. The CDR3 extends over 15 amino acids. Trimming took off 1 base at V and 0 bases at J, with 7 bases between the two ends. Germline assignment: CDR1 SEHNR and CDR2 FQNEAQ (reference sequence). The CDR3 loop is CASSLGTTSGNTIYF. The CDR3 nucleotides read TGTGCCAGCAGCTTAGGGACCACCTCTGGAAACACCATATATTTT.

The chain joins TRBV6-4 to TRBJ2-5; no clear D gene. The CDR3 extends over 13 amino acids. V was trimmed by 4 bases and J by 2 bases, leaving 8 bases between them. From germline, CDR1 is MRHNA and CDR2 SNTAGT. This CDR3 is CASSAQPQETQYF. The CDR3 DNA reads TGTGCCAGCAGTGCTCAGCCGCAAGAGACCCAGTACTTC.

The chain recombines TRBV19 with TRBJ1-6; D perhaps matches TRBD1 (5 bases). The CDR3 consists of 14 residues. CDR1 and CDR2 (germline): LNHDA, SQIVND (reference sequence). With 4 bases removed from V and 3 bases from J, the gap between germline ends came to 7 bases. DNA of the CDR3: TGTGCCAGTAGTACCGGGGGCTATAATTCACCCCTCCACTTT. This encodes CASSTGGYNSPLHF.

The chain couples TRBV23-1 to TRBJ2-5, with D possibly being TRBD1 or TRBD2 (7 bases each). TRBV23-1 is treated as an ORF (open reading frame) with a function not yet certain. Trimming stripped 7 bases from V and 4 bases from J, with 16 bases between. The CDR3 totals 14 residues. CDR3 coding DNA: TGCGCCAGCACCCCTACAGGGGAGGGAGAGACCCAGTACTTC. Amino acid sequence: CASTPTGEGETQYF.

The CDR3 DNA reads as TGTGCCAGCAGTGAAGCGCTTCAGGGTTCACCCCTCCACTTT. Protein: CASSEALQGSPLHF. The chain combines TRBV2 with TRBJ1-6, with a tentative D call TRBD1 (5 bases). CDR1 is SNHLY and CDR2 is FYNNEI in the germline V gene. The CDR3 runs 14 residues. Trimming pared 0 bases from V and 9 bases from J, leaving 9 bases between.